What follows are 32 T cell receptor beta chains derived from one specimen sequenced in a study of CD4 T cells in relation to SARS-CoV-2 and coronaviruses. Antigens of these TCRs are unknown. Unexposed donor CD4+ T cells date from about 2011-2019, before the COVID-19 pandemic. Isolation of CD4+ T cells took place after around eleven days in culture. Profiled with immunoSEQ multiplex PCR; TCRdb holds only in-frame clones, not every one. This repertoire shows roughly 26,000 clones, about 75% found once; its top ten account for 10% to 15%. The sample taken for sequencing was CD4+ T cells from PBMCs, cultured in vitro. The origin of the receptors is a human donor in good health.

The rearrangement uses TRBV6-5 and TRBJ1-5; D is perhaps TRBD1 (5 bases). The V end was cut by 0 bases, the J end by 14 bases, with 20 bases between. The germline V gene has CDR1 MNHEY and CDR2 SVGAGI. The CDR3 extends over 15 amino acids. CDR3 nucleotides: TGTGCCAGCAGTTACTCGCGAGACAACCGGACACCGAAGCATTTT. It specifies CASSYSRDNRTPKHF.

V and J are TRBV13 and TRBJ2-1; tentatively, D is TRBD2 (5 bases). With 3 bases removed from V and 6 bases from J, the gap between germline ends came to 15 bases. In germline, CDR1 is PRHDT, CDR2 FYEKMQ (reference sequence). The CDR3 runs 15 residues. The CDR3 bases are TGTGCCAGCAGCTTTCTCGGGAATTTCGGCAATGAGCAGTTCTTC. It yields the protein CASSFLGNFGNEQFF.

This clone was seen a few times. The V and J genes are TRBV14 and TRBJ1-6; D not resolved. This CDR3 has 13 residues. The germline CDR1 and CDR2 sequences are SGHDN and FVKESK. The ends were cut back, 4 bases at V and 10 bases at J, with 11 bases in the middle. CDR3 in amino acids: CASSRGPASPLHF. The DNA for the CDR3 is TGTGCCAGCAGCCGTGGTCCGGCGTCACCCCTCCACTTT.

The chain couples TRBV7-2 to TRBJ2-2, with 12 bases that match TRBD2. Germline V lookup: CDR1 SGHTA, CDR2 FQGNSA. The V and J ends lost 6 bases and 4 bases, in that order; junction bases with no gene match: 9. The CDR3 length is 17 residues. This CDR3 is CASSTLAGGQVTGELFF. The CDR3 coding sequence is TGTGCCAGCAGTACTCTAGCGGGGGGGCAGGTCACCGGGGAGCTGTTTTTT.

This clone is a singleton in its sample. The chain links TRBV7-3 to TRBJ1-2; 11 nucleotides agree with TRBD1. This CDR3 has 14 amino acids. The junction had 5 bases not matched to a gene; V was cut back by 5 bases and J by 6 bases. Germline values: CDR1 SGHTA, CDR2 FQGTGA. CDR3 loop: CASSGTGGRDGYTF. The CDR3 DNA reads TGTGCCAGCAGCGGGACAGGGGGAAGGGATGGCTACACCTTC.

This chain links TRBV4-1 with TRBJ2-5; TRBD2 aligns across 7 bases. The V gene's germline CDR1 is MGHRA and CDR2 YSYEKL. The length of the CDR3 is 16 residues. V dropped 5 bases and J dropped 0; count of bases not matched to a gene: 9. CDR3 region: CASSTRGGAYQETQYF. The CDR3, as DNA: TGCGCCAGCAGCACGCGGGGAGGGGCCTACCAAGAGACCCAGTACTTC.

The chain employs TRBV19 and TRBJ2-7, with TRBD2 identical over 9 bases. The CDR3 runs 13 residues. The junction had 7 bases not matched to a gene; V was cut back by 6 bases and J by 7 bases. Germline values: CDR1 LNHDA, CDR2 SQIVND (reference sequence). The CDR3 nucleotides are TGTGCCAGTAGCGAAGCGGGAGGTGGGGAGCAGTACTTC. Amino acids: CASSEAGGGEQYF.

The chain uses TRBV10-3 and TRBJ2-3, with D possibly being TRBD2 (7 bases). The CDR3 is made up of 17 amino acids. V lost 0 bases, J lost 1 base, and 14 bases lay in between. Germline lookup yields CDR1 ENHRY and CDR2 SYGVKD. The CDR3 spells CAISESEGGGGTDTQYF. The CDR3 DNA reads as TGTGCCATCAGTGAGTCCGAGGGGGGGGGAGGCACAGATACGCAGTATTTT.

The rearrangement links TRBV6-5 to TRBJ2-3, with a possible D match to TRBD2 (6 bases). V lost 0 bases and J lost 4, with 11 bases in between. This CDR3 has 15 amino acids. Germline CDR1 and CDR2: MNHEY and SVGAGI. This CDR3 reads CASSYSHGGADTQYF. Written as DNA, the CDR3 is TGTGCCAGCAGTTACTCGCACGGGGGTGCAGATACGCAGTATTTT.

The CDR3 nucleotides read TGTGCCAGCAGCTCGTTAGCGACCCCCTACAATGAGCAGTTCTTC. The encoded protein is CASSSLATPYNEQFF. This rearrangement joins TRBV5-6 to TRBJ2-1, with D maybe TRBD2 (5 bases). Trimming took off 3 bases at V and 2 bases at J, with 12 bases between the two ends. The germline V gene has CDR1 SGHDT and CDR2 YYEEEE. There are 15 residues in the CDR3.

The rearrangement uses TRBV6-2 or TRBV6-3 and TRBJ2-1; TRBD1 matches 7 bases. The CDR3 has 15 residues. J lost 3 bases, V lost 4 bases, and 6 bases had no gene match. Germline assignment: CDR1 MNHEY and CDR2 SVGEGT. CDR3 amino acids: CASSSPPGGYNEQFF. CDR3 bases: TGTGCCAGCAGTTCCCCCCCAGGGGGCTACAATGAGCAGTTCTTC.

The chain has TRBV28 and TRBJ2-2; D is possibly TRBD1 or TRBD2 (6 bases each). Germline loops: CDR1 MDHEN, CDR2 SYDVKM. Trimming left V 8 bases short and J 4 bases short, with 17 bases between. The CDR3 totals 15 residues. This chain's CDR3 is CASSPGGQGTGELFF. CDR3 nucleotides: TGTGCCAGCTCCCCCGGGGGCCAGGGCACCGGGGAGCTGTTTTTT.

The gene calls are TRBV18 and TRBJ2-1; 7 bases line up with TRBD2. The length of the CDR3 is 13 residues. Germline assignment: CDR1 KGHSH and CDR2 LQKENI. V was clipped by 6 bases and J by 5 bases; unmatched bases: 4. CDR3 loop: CASSPGGDNEQFF. CDR3 nucleotides: TGTGCCAGCTCCCCGGGGGGAGACAATGAGCAGTTCTTC.

This clone was seen only a few times. The chain uses TRBV7-2 and TRBJ2-2; D is undetermined. V lost 5 bases to trimming and J lost 3 bases, with 7 bases between them. The germline CDR1 and CDR2 sequences are SGHTA and FQGNSA. The CDR3 length is 13 residues. CDR3 DNA: TGTGCCAGCAGCCAAACCGACACCGGGGAGCTGTTTTTT. Translation: CASSQTDTGELFF.

This chain joins TRBV5-4 and TRBJ1-1; 11 bases are a match to TRBD1. The CDR3 covers 15 residues. V trimming: 3 bases; J trimming: 3 bases; junction bases outside the gene matches: 4. Germline CDR1 is SGHNT and CDR2 is YYREEE (reference sequence). CDR3 sequence: CASSSRTGGYTEAFF. The CDR3 nucleotides read TGTGCCAGCAGCTCCCGGACAGGGGGCTACACTGAAGCTTTCTTT.

The CDR3 loop reads CASSLQETSYEQYF. In nucleotides, the CDR3 is TGTGCCAGCAGCTTGCAGGAAACCTCCTACGAGCAGTACTTC. V gene TRBV5-4 combines with J gene TRBJ2-7; D uncertain. Germline V gene sequence: CDR1 SGHNT, CDR2 YYREEE (reference sequence). The CDR3 spans 14 residues. V lost 1 base, J lost 0 bases, and 8 bases lay in between.

The rearrangement links TRBV23-1 to TRBJ2-1; D gene unclear. Being an ORF, TRBV23-1 has a function that is uncertain. Trimming removed 4 bases from V and 6 bases from J, with 10 bases in between. The CDR3 runs to 13 residues. CDR3 amino acids: CASSPPPSNEQFF. The CDR3 nucleotides read TGCGCCAGCAGTCCTCCCCCATCCAATGAGCAGTTCTTC.

This chain connects TRBV6-5 to TRBJ1-1; TRBD1 might be the D (6 bases). Trimming took off 8 bases at V and 5 bases at J, with 9 bases between the two ends. Germline-derived CDR1 and CDR2 are MNHEY and SVGAGI. This CDR3 is built from 11 residues. The CDR3 is CASGRGTEAFF. Written as DNA, the CDR3 is TGTGCCAGCGGAAGGGGGACTGAAGCTTTCTTT.

This sequence joins TRBV19 and TRBJ1-1, with 8 bases aligning to TRBD1. CDR1 and CDR2 (germline): LNHDA, SQIVND (reference sequence). Unmatched junction bases numbered 5, after V lost 4 bases and J lost 4 bases. The CDR3 runs 14 residues. CDR3 loop: CASSTGGGVTEAFF. The CDR3 nucleotides are TGTGCCAGTAGTACAGGGGGCGGTGTCACTGAAGCTTTCTTT.

The chain has TRBV6-5 and TRBJ1-5, with no clear D. Germline V gene lookup returns CDR1 MNHEY and CDR2 SVGAGI. The CDR3 length is 12 residues. V was clipped by 10 bases and J by 4 bases, with 11 bases between them. The CDR3 loop is CATRRPNQPQHF. The CDR3 nucleotides are TGTGCCACTCGGCGTCCAAATCAGCCCCAGCATTTT.

This clone has a single count. The chain is built from TRBV5-1 and TRBJ2-5, with a weak D call TRBD1 (6 bases). Germline values: CDR1 SGHRS, CDR2 YFSETQ. This CDR3 comprises 13 residues. V was cut by 5 bases and J by 2 bases, with 10 bases left in between. CDR3 in DNA: TGCGCCAGCAGGTCTCAGGGGCAAGAGACCCAGTACTTC. Amino acids: CASRSQGQETQYF.

This clone was recorded only once. The chain carries TRBV5-1 and TRBJ1-5, with TRBD1 as a possible D gene (6 bases). This CDR3 is 15 amino acids long. CDR1 and CDR2 (germline): SGHRS, YFSETQ. V gave up 2 bases and J gave up 3 bases, with 12 bases separating them. CDR3 region: CASSLRGMDNQPQHF. CDR3 nucleotide sequence: TGCGCCAGCAGCTTAAGGGGGATGGACAATCAGCCCCAGCATTTT. Full variable domain (remainder filled in from reference TRBV5-1 and TRBJ1-5): KAGVTQTPRYLIKTRGQQVTLSCSPISGHRSVSWYQQTPGQGLQFLFEYFSETQRNKGNFPGRFSGRQFSNSRSEMNVSTLELGDSALYLCASSLRGMDNQPQHFGDGTRLSIL.

This sequence joins TRBV6-5 and TRBJ1-5, with 7 positions matching TRBD1. J gave up 5 bases and V 6 bases, and 7 bases lay outside the gene matches. CDR1 MNHEY and CDR2 SVGAGI come from the germline V gene. This CDR3 is 14 amino acids long. As DNA, the CDR3 is TGTGCCAGCAGGCCGACAGGGTCCCATCAGCCCCAGCATTTT. Its translation is CASRPTGSHQPQHF.

The chain combines TRBV5-1 with TRBJ2-2, with a possible D match to TRBD1 (6 bases). From germline, CDR1 is SGHRS and CDR2 YFSETQ. V gave up 0 bases and J gave up 3 bases, with 9 bases separating them. The CDR3 length is 15 residues. This CDR3 is CASSLGQEYTGELFF. Here the CDR3 DNA reads TGCGCCAGCAGCTTGGGACAGGAGTACACCGGGGAGCTGTTTTTT.

The chain carries TRBV11-2 and TRBJ2-7, with 8 nucleotides matching TRBD2. CDR1 and CDR2 (germline): SGHAT, FQNNGV. This CDR3 has 16 residues. V lost 4 bases and J lost 3; bases outside the gene matches: 11. The CDR3 region is CASSSIPGLVLYEQYF. CDR3 coding DNA: TGTGCCAGCAGCTCCATTCCGGGACTAGTCCTCTACGAGCAGTACTTC.

V and J are TRBV9 and TRBJ2-5; 8 positions agree with TRBD2. Germline V CDR1 and CDR2: SGDLS, YYNGEE. This CDR3 region has 15 residues. The V gene end was trimmed by 3 bases and the J gene end by 7 bases; junction bases not matched to a gene: 11. CDR3 bases: TGTGCCAGCAGCGCCCAGACTAGCGCGCGGGGGACCCAGTACTTC. It codes for CASSAQTSARGTQYF.

This chain links TRBV29-1 with TRBJ2-7; TRBD1 agrees at 8 bases. The CDR3 spans 13 residues. CDR1 is SQVTM, CDR2 ANQGSEA, per germline. V shed 6 bases, J shed 2 bases, and the junction held 6 bases outside the gene matches. The DNA for the CDR3 is TGCAGCGTCGTGGGACAGGCGACCTACGAGCAGTACTTC. It translates to CSVVGQATYEQYF.

This clone was observed a single time. The J gene is TRBJ2-7, the V gene TRBV30; the D is unclear. V was clipped by 3 bases and J by 7 bases, with 16 bases between them. The CDR3 spans 13 residues. Germline V CDR1 and CDR2: GTSNPN, SVGIG (reference sequence). The CDR3 is CAWSLGPPGEQYF. For the CDR3, the DNA is TGTGCCTGGAGCCTGGGCCCACCCGGGGAGCAGTACTTC.

This chain connects TRBV9 to TRBJ1-2; 11 nucleotides line up with TRBD1. J lost 8 bases, V lost 3 bases, and 9 bases had no gene match. CDR3 length: 15 amino acids. The germline V gene encodes CDR1 SGDLS and CDR2 YYNGEE. The CDR3 sequence is CASSATGTGGWGYTF. As DNA, the CDR3 is TGTGCCAGCAGCGCGACCGGGACAGGGGGGTGGGGCTACACCTTC.

This clone was seen a handful of times. One end of the junction varies from germline; a read error may be responsible. CDR3 nucleotides: TGTGCCAGTACTATAGTACGAGGCACTGAAGCTTTCTTT. It yields the protein CASTIVRGTEAFF. This chain joins TRBV19 and TRBJ1-1; D not certain. Germline V gene lookup returns CDR1 LNHDA and CDR2 SQIVND (reference sequence). This CDR3 is 13 amino acids long.

This clone was counted only a few times. V is TRBV19 and J is TRBJ1-3, with D hard to call. The CDR3 loop spans 13 amino acids. Germline V gene lookup returns CDR1 LNHDA and CDR2 SQIVND (reference sequence). V lost 7 bases and J lost 3, with 10 bases in between. DNA for the CDR3: TGTGCCAGTAAAGGGCATGATGGAAACACCATATATTTT. Translating it yields CASKGHDGNTIYF.

The V and J genes are TRBV10-1 and TRBJ2-5; TRBD2 might be the D (6 bases). V was pared by 2 bases and J by 5 bases, with 18 bases between. Germline V gene sequence: CDR1 WNHNN, CDR2 SYGVQD (reference sequence). This CDR3 is 16 amino acids long. The CDR3 is CASSESVGSPSETQYF. The CDR3 DNA follows: TGCGCCAGCAGTGAGAGTGTCGGGAGTCCTTCGGAGACCCAGTACTTC.